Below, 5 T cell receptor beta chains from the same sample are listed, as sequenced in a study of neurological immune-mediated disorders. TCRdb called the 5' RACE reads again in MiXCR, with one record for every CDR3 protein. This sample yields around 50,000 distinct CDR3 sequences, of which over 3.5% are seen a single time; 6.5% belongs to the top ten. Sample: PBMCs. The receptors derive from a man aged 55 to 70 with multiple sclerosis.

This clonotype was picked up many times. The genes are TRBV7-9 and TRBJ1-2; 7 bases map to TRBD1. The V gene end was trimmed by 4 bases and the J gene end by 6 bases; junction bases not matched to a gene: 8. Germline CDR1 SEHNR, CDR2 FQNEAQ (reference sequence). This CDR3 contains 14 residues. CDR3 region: CASSSGEGADGYTF. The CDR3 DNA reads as TGTGCCAGCAGCTCCGGGGAGGGGGCGGATGGCTACACCTTC.

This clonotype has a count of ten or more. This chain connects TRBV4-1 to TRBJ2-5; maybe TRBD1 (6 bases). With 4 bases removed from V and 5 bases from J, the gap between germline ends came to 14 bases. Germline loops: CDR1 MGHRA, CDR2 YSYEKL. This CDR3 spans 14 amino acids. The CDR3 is CASSLRQVGETQYF. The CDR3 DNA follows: TGCGCCAGCAGCCTAAGACAGGTTGGGGAGACCCAGTACTTC.

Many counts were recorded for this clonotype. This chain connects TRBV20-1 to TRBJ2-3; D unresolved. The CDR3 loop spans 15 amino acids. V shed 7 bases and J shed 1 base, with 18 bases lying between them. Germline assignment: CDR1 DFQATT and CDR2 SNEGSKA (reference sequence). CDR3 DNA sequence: TGCAGTGAGAACCGGCTAGGGAAAGGCACAGATACGCAGTATTTT. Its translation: CSENRLGKGTDTQYF.

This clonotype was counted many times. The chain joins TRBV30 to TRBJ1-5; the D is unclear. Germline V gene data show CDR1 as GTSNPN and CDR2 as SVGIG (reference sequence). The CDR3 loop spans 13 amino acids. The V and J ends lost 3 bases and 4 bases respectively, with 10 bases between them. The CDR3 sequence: CAWRRGMNQPQHF. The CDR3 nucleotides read TGTGCCTGGAGACGGGGTATGAATCAGCCCCAGCATTTT.

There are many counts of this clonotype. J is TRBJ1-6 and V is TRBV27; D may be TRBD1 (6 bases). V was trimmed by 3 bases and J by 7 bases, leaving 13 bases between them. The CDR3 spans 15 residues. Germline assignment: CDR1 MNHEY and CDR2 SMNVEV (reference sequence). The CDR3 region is CASSLGGPTNSPLHF. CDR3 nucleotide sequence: TGTGCCAGCAGTTTGGGGGGGCCCACGAATTCACCCCTCCACTTT.